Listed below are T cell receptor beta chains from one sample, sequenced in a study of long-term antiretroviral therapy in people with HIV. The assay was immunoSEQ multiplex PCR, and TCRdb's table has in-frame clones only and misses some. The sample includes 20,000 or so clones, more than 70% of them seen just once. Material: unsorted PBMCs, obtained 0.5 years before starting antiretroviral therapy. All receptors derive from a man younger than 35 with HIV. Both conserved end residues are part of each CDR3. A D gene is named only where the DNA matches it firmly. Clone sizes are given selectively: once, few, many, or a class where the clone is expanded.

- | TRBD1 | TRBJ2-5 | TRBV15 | TGTGCCACCAGCAGGAGGGGGGACAGGGGCACTTGGACCCAGTACTTC | CATSRRGDRGTWTQYF
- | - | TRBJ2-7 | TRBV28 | TGTGCCAGCAGTTTAGGGGCAGGGAGTGGCTACGAGCAGTACTTC | CASSLGAGSGYEQYF
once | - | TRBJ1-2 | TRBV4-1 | TGCGCCAGCAGCTCCCCGTTGGCTGAAGGAGGGGGATATGGCTACACCTTC | CASSSPLAEGGGYGYTF
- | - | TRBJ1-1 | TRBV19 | TGTGCCAGTAGTCCCGGGATATGGCAGTTCCCCACTGAAGCTTTCTTT | CASSPGIWQFPTEAFF
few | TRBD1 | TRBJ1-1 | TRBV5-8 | TGTGCCAGCAGCCAAGGGACAGGGGAGGAAATCACTGAAGCTTTCTTT | CASSQGTGEEITEAFF
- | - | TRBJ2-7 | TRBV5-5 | TGTGCCAGCAGCCCTGACAGTTACGAGCAGTACTTC | CASSPDSYEQYF
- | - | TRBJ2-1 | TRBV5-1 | TGCGCCAGCAGCTTGACCGACCCGCGGGAGCAGTTCTTC | CASSLTDPREQFF
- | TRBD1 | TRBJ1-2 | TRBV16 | TGTGCCAGCAGCCCTAGACAGGGGGTTGGCTACACCTTC | CASSPRQGVGYTF
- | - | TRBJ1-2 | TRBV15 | TGTGCCACCAGCAGAGATCCGGGCAGGGGTTTAGGGGGCTACACCTTC | CATSRDPGRGLGGYTF
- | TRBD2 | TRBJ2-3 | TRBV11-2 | TGTGCCAGCAGCTTGAAAGCGGGATACACAGATACGCAGTATTTT | CASSLKAGYTDTQYF
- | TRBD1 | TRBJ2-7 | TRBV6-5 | TGTGCCAGCAGTTACGGACAGGGGGCGTACGAGCAGTACTTC | CASSYGQGAYEQYF
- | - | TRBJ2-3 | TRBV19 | TGTGCCAGTAGTAGAGGACTGTCTAGCACAGATACGCAGTATTTT | CASSRGLSSTDTQYF
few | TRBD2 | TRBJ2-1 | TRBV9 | TGTGCCAGCAGCCCAGGGGGTAGCGGGGGCAAGTCCTACAATGAGCAGTTCTTC | CASSPGGSGGKSYNEQFF
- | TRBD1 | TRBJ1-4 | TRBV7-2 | TGTGCCAGCAGCCCTCGGACAGGGGCAACTAATGAAAAACTGTTTTTT | CASSPRTGATNEKLFF
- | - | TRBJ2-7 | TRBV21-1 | TGTGCCAGCAGCAAAGTCCCCCCAGGCGGGCAGTACTTC | CASSKVPPGGQYF
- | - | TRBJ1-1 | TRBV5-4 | TGTGCCAGCAGCTTGAGGGGAACCACTGAAGCTTTCTTT | CASSLRGTTEAFF
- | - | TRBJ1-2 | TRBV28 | TGTGCCAGCAGTTTCTGGGAGAGTGCCTATGGCTACACCTTC | CASSFWESAYGYTF
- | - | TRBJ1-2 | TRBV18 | TGTGCCAGCTCACCCAATGATTTACCGGGGAGCCTTTATGGCTACACCTTC | CASSPNDLPGSLYGYTF
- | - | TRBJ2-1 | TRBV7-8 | TGTGCCAGCACCCGAAAGGCGGGGGCCCCTAGCTCCTACAATGAGCAGTTCTTC | CASTRKAGAPSSYNEQFF
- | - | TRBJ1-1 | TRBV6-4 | TGTGCCAGCAGTGACTCGTCGGAGAACACTGAAGCTTTCTTT | CASSDSSENTEAFF
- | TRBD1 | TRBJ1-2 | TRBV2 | TGTGCCAGCAGTGGTTTTGGGGACAGGGCCTATGGCTACACCTTC | CASSGFGDRAYGYTF
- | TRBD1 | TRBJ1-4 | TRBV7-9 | TGTGCCAGCAGCCCGGGACAGGGTAATGAAAAACTGTTTTTT | CASSPGQGNEKLFF
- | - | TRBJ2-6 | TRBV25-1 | TGTGCCAGCAGTGAACCCCTGACCTCTGGGGCCAACGTCCTGACTTTC | CASSEPLTSGANVLTF
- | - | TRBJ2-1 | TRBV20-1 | TGCAGTGCTCTACAGGGTAATGAGCAGTTCTTC | CSALQGNEQFF